The 13 T cell receptor beta chains given below trace back to one sample, sequenced in a study of OX40 agonist ivuxolimab in advanced cancers. The repertoire was sequenced with immunoSEQ multiplex PCR; TCRdb's copy has only in-frame clones and lacks some. The sample includes roughly 6,000 clones, more than 75% seen only once; the top ten take around an eighth. Sequenced here: CD4+ or CD8+ T cells sorted from blood, sampled in a trial of the OX40 agonist ivuxolimab. Receptors were obtained from an adult with an advanced solid tumor such as melanoma, head and neck, liver or kidney cancer.

The V gene is TRBV11-2, the J gene TRBJ2-1, with 8 bases matching TRBD1. The CDR3 length is 16 residues. The germline CDR1 and CDR2 sequences are SGHAT and FQNNGV. The trim removed 3 bases at V and 0 bases at J, leaving 4 bases unmatched. The CDR3 loop reads CASSFQGATSYNEQFF. CDR3 nucleotides: TGTGCCAGCAGCTTCCAGGGGGCTACCTCCTACAATGAGCAGTTCTTC.

This clone was recorded only once. This chain connects TRBV29-1 to TRBJ2-1; D perhaps matches TRBD2 (6 bases). The CDR3 runs 15 residues. CDR1 and CDR2 from the germline V gene are SQVTM and ANQGSEA. Trimming pared 0 bases from V and 8 bases from J, leaving 17 bases between. CDR3 in amino acids: CSVEDRGIGGDEQFF. Written as DNA, the CDR3 is TGCAGCGTTGAAGATCGTGGGATTGGAGGGGATGAGCAGTTCTTC.

V is TRBV4-1 and J is TRBJ1-3; D gene ambiguous. The CDR3 totals 12 residues. Trimming shortened V by 0 bases and J by 8 bases, and 5 bases separated the two germline ends. CDR1 MGHRA and CDR2 YSYEKL come from the germline V gene. In DNA, the CDR3 is TGCGCCAGCAGCCAAGATGAGTACACCATATATTTT. Encoded protein: CASSQDEYTIYF.

This CDR3 reads CASSLDLNEQFF. CDR3 bases: TGTGCCAGCAGCTTAGACCTCAATGAGCAGTTCTTC. This chain connects TRBV13 to TRBJ2-1; D is unclear. The germline V and J ends were trimmed by 1 base and 6 bases, with 4 bases remaining between them. This CDR3 is 12 amino acids long. Per the germline V gene, CDR1 is PRHDT and CDR2 is FYEKMQ (reference sequence). Combining the CDR3 with reference TRBV13 and TRBJ2-1 gives the whole variable domain AAGVIQSPRHLIKEKRETATLKCYPIPRHDTVYWYQQGPGQDPQFLISFYEKMQSDKGSIPDRFSAQQFSDYHSELNMSSLELGDSALYFCASSLDLNEQFFGPGTRLTVL.

The chain uses TRBV30 and TRBJ1-1, with D unresolved. Trimming removed 0 bases at V and 10 bases at J, with 15 bases between. Germline values: CDR1 GTSNPN, CDR2 SVGIG (reference sequence). This CDR3 has 13 amino acids. The CDR3 nucleotides read TGTGCCTGGAGTGTGATTCAGGAGGTCGGAGCTTTCTTT. Translating gives CAWSVIQEVGAFF. Full variable domain (missing parts from reference TRBV30 and TRBJ1-1): SQTIHQWPATLVQPVGSPLSLECTVEGTSNPNLYWYRQAAGRGLQLLFYSVGIGQISSEVPQNLSASRPQDRQFILSSKKLLLSDSGFYLCAWSVIQEVGAFFGQGTRLTVV.

The V call is TRBV27, the J call TRBJ1-1, with 10 bases aligning to TRBD1. The junction had 5 bases not matched to a gene; V was cut back by 5 bases and J by 5 bases. This CDR3 is built from 14 residues. Germline V gene lookup returns CDR1 MNHEY and CDR2 SMNVEV (reference sequence). The DNA for the CDR3 is TGTGCCAGCAGTACGACAGGGGGCAGGACTGAAGCTTTCTTT. Its protein is CASSTTGGRTEAFF.

The chain carries TRBV7-9 and TRBJ1-5; D is unresolved. CDR1 is SEHNR, CDR2 FQNEAQ, per germline (reference sequence). This CDR3 contains 13 residues. V was cut by 4 bases and J by 4 bases, with 8 bases left in between. Here the CDR3 reads CASSSTSNQPQHF. DNA of the CDR3: TGTGCCAGCAGCTCCACCTCTAATCAGCCCCAGCATTTT.

The chain has TRBV27 and TRBJ2-7, with D possibly being TRBD2 (6 bases). CDR3 length equals 14 residues. Germline V lookup: CDR1 MNHEY, CDR2 SMNVEV (reference sequence). V gave up 6 bases and J gave up 5 bases, with 17 bases separating them. The DNA for the CDR3 is TGTGCCAGCAGGCCCAGCGGAGGGTACCACGAGCAGTACTTC. Its protein product is CASRPSGGYHEQYF.

This clone was found a few times. The chain links TRBV6-5 to TRBJ2-7; D gene ambiguous. The CDR3 runs to 13 residues. Germline V gene data show CDR1 as MNHEY and CDR2 as SVGAGI. Trimming removed 6 bases from V and 7 bases from J, with 16 bases in between. The CDR3 coding sequence is TGTGCCAGCAGCCCCGGTTCCCCGTTGGAGCAGTACTTC. This codes for CASSPGSPLEQYF.

This sequence joins TRBV6-5 and TRBJ2-7; possible D gene TRBD2, 5 bases. The V end was cut by 4 bases, the J end by 4 bases, with 11 bases between. CDR1 is MNHEY and CDR2 is SVGAGI in the germline V gene. This CDR3 spans 13 amino acids. The CDR3 DNA reads as TGTGCCAGCAGTTCCCCCCGGGGTTACGAGCAGTACTTC. This gives the protein CASSSPRGYEQYF.

The V and J genes are TRBV11-2 and TRBJ2-7; D unclear. The CDR3 length is 15 residues. V lost 2 bases and J lost 4, with 15 bases in between. CDR1 is SGHAT and CDR2 is FQNNGV in the germline V gene. This chain's CDR3 is CASSLSPEVPYEQYF. Written as DNA, the CDR3 is TGTGCCAGCAGCTTAAGTCCAGAGGTCCCTTACGAGCAGTACTTC.

The rearrangement joins TRBV2 to TRBJ1-1; D remains ambiguous. From germline, CDR1 is SNHLY and CDR2 FYNNEI. This CDR3 is 15 amino acids long. Trimming pared 8 bases from V and 4 bases from J, leaving 20 bases between. The CDR3 nucleotides are TGTGCCAGCGGTAGAGGTGAAGTATGGGGCACTGAAGCTTTCTTT. Its protein product is CASGRGEVWGTEAFF.

The chain is built from TRBV27 and TRBJ2-1; D gene unclear. Germline CDR1 MNHEY, CDR2 SMNVEV (reference sequence). Trimming left V 3 bases short and J 7 bases short, with 4 bases between. The CDR3 has 11 amino acids. In DNA, the CDR3 is TGTGCCAGCAGTTTTCGTAATGAGCAGTTCTTC. It encodes CASSFRNEQFF.